Listed below are T cell receptor beta chains from one sample, sequenced in a study of shared clonotypes between healthy human individuals. Generated by immunoSEQ multiplex PCR, the TCRdb table keeps only in-frame clones and is missing some. The sample yields approximately 940,000 clones, around 80% seen once. The sample was memory CD4+ T cells sorted from blood. The receptors derive from a man younger than 35 in good health. Both conserved end residues are part of each CDR3. The order of the fields is CDR3 DNA, CDR3 protein, V gene, J gene, clone size, D gene. The D gene is left open where the match is weak. Part of the rows lack a size; the others show once, few, many or a class for expanded clones.

TGTGCCAGTAGTATCCCCAGGGGCAATAGCAATCAGCCCCAGCATTTT	CASSIPRGNSNQPQHF	TRBV19	TRBJ1-5	-	-
TGTGCCAGCAGCTTAAGGTCGGGAAACACCATATATTTT	CASSLRSGNTIYF	TRBV5-6	TRBJ1-3	-	-
TGTGCCAGCAGCTTGGGCTCTGTAAACACCGGGGAGCTGTTTTTT	CASSLGSVNTGELFF	TRBV5-4	TRBJ2-2	few	-
TGCGCCAGCAGCTTGGTGTCTAGCGGGGGGGCCGGTGAGACCCAGTACTTC	CASSLVSSGGAGETQYF	TRBV5-1	TRBJ2-5	-	TRBD2
TGTGCCAGCAGCCCGTCGGGGGAAAACACCGGGGAGCTGTTTTTT	CASSPSGENTGELFF	TRBV7-2	TRBJ2-2	-	-
TGCGCCAGCAGCGCAGGGACGGAGGGAAACATTCAGTACTTC	CASSAGTEGNIQYF	TRBV10-1	TRBJ2-4	-	-
TGTGCCAGCAGTTCAGCCTCCCAGGGTATGAACACTGAAGCTTTCTTT	CASSSASQGMNTEAFF	TRBV27	TRBJ1-1	-	-
TGTGCTAGTGGTCTTACTAGCGGGAGGATTGAGACCCAGTACTTC	CASGLTSGRIETQYF	TRBV12-5	TRBJ2-5	-	TRBD2
TGTGCCAGCAGTTCCCCTAGCCTCTACGAGCAGTACTTC	CASSSPSLYEQYF	TRBV28	TRBJ2-7	-	-
TGCGCCAGCAGCGAAAGGGACTCTGGGGCCAACGTCCTGACTTTC	CASSERDSGANVLTF	TRBV5-1	TRBJ2-6	-	-
TGCGCCAGCAGCATTAGTTACGAGCAGTACTTC	CASSISYEQYF	TRBV5-1	TRBJ2-7	-	-
TGTGCCAGCAGTTACCCAAGTCCCCAGGGGGGCGAGCAGTACTTC	CASSYPSPQGGEQYF	TRBV6-5	TRBJ2-7	-	-
TGTGCCAGCAGTTTCCGGGACAGAAATTCACCCCTCCACTTT	CASSFRDRNSPLHF	TRBV27	TRBJ1-6	few	TRBD1
TGTGCCACCAGGACCTTTCTGAACACTGAAGCTTTCTTT	CATRTFLNTEAFF	TRBV28	TRBJ1-1	-	-
TGCGCCAGCAGCCCAGGGGGCACAGGCTCTGGGGCCAACGTCCTGACTTTC	CASSPGGTGSGANVLTF	TRBV5-1	TRBJ2-6	-	TRBD1
TGTGCCAGCTCGTCGAACGGCGGGAGGACGGTTAATGAAAAACTGTTTTTT	CASSSNGGRTVNEKLFF	TRBV18	TRBJ1-4	-	-
TGTGCCATCAGAAGGGACAGGGACACCGGGGAGCTGTTTTTT	CAIRRDRDTGELFF	TRBV10-3	TRBJ2-2	-	TRBD1
TGTGCCAGCACCCCTAGCGGGGTAAACAATGAGCAGTTCTTC	CASTPSGVNNEQFF	TRBV6-1	TRBJ2-1	-	TRBD2
TGTGCCAGCAGCTCTCGGGGGCCCTACACCGGGGAGCTGTTTTTT	CASSSRGPYTGELFF	TRBV5-6	TRBJ2-2	-	-
TGCGCCAGCAGCTTGGGGACAGTCAACGAGCAGTACTTC	CASSLGTVNEQYF	TRBV5-1	TRBJ2-7	few	-
TGTGCCAGCAGCCGCGGGACAGTAACCCAAGAGACCCAGTACTTC	CASSRGTVTQETQYF	TRBV28	TRBJ2-5	-	-
TGCGCCAGCAGCTCCGGGACAGGGGTAACCGGGGAGCTGTTTTTT	CASSSGTGVTGELFF	TRBV5-1	TRBJ2-2	-	TRBD1
TGCGCCAGCAGCTTGGACAGACAAGAGACCCAGTACTTC	CASSLDRQETQYF	TRBV5-1	TRBJ2-5	-	-
TGTGCCATCAGTGAGTTTCCAACGACAGGGGGCAACTATGGCTACACCTTC	CAISEFPTTGGNYGYTF	TRBV10-3	TRBJ1-2	-	TRBD1
TGTGCCAGCAGCCCAGGGGTTCAAGAGACCCAGTACTTC	CASSPGVQETQYF	TRBV5-4	TRBJ2-5	-	-
TGTGCCATCAGTGAGTCGAAGGCGAACACTGAAGCTTTCTTT	CAISESKANTEAFF	TRBV10-3	TRBJ1-1	-	-
TGTGCCAGCAGCTTATCCGGGGGCTGGGAGCAGTTCTTC	CASSLSGGWEQFF	TRBV7-9	TRBJ2-1	-	-
TGTGCCAGCTCGCCTACTAGCGGTGTGATCTACAATGAGCAGTTCTTC	CASSPTSGVIYNEQFF	TRBV18	TRBJ2-1	-	TRBD2
TGCGCCAGCAGATTTACCGGGACAGCGAACACTGAAGCTTTCTTT	CASRFTGTANTEAFF	TRBV5-1	TRBJ1-1	-	TRBD1
TGTGCCAGCAGTTTCTCGGGGGCTGAAAAACTGTTTTTT	CASSFSGAEKLFF	TRBV6-1	TRBJ1-4	-	-
TGTGCCAGCAGCGTAGGAGGGAGGGGATTTTTGAACACTGAAGCTTTCTTT	CASSVGGRGFLNTEAFF	TRBV9	TRBJ1-1	-	-